Listed here is a single TCR beta chain. The target antigen is unknown. The CDR3 runs to 15 residues. Deletions cut 5 bases from V and 3 bases from J, with 14 bases between. Germline V lookup: CDR1 LNHDA, CDR2 SQIVND (reference sequence). This entry belongs to a study of T cell repertoires in cytomegalovirus infection. TCRdb re-called the reads with MiXCR, one entry per CDR3 protein. The table lists roughly 500,000 distinct CDR3 sequences, about 33% of them singletons, with 15% to 20% in the top ten. The V gene is TRBV19, the J gene TRBJ2-1; D assignment may be TRBD1 or TRBD2 (5 bases each). This TCR derives from a human donor in good health (CMV status not recorded). Some clones in this sample may be carry-over from other donors' samples. The sequences come from cultured PBMCs, collected from culture after CMV antigen stimulation. CDR3 nucleotide sequence: TGTGCCAGTAGTGGGGACGTCGGGTTCTACAATGAGCAGTTCTTC. This encodes CASSGDVGFYNEQFF.